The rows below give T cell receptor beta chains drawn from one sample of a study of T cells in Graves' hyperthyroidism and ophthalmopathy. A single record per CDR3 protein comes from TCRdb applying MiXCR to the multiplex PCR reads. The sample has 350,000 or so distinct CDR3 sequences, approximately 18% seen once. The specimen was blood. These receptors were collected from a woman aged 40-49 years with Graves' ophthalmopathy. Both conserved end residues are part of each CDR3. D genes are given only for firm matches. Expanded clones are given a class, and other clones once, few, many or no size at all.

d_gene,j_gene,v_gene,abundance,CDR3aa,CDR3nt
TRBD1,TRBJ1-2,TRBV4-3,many,CASSQGGRGNYGYTF,TGCGCCAGCAGCCAAGGGGGCAGGGGGAACTATGGCTACACCTTC
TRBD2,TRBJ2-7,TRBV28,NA,CASSPITGTTVFGEQYF,TGTGCCAGCAGCCCTATTACCGGGACTACGGTTTTTGGGGAGCAGTACTTC
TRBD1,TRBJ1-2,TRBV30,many,CAWSEGGGYTF,TGTGCCTGGAGTGAAGGGGGCGGCTACACCTTC
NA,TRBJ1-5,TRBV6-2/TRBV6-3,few,CASTHPGTQIGQPQHF,TGTGCCAGCACCCATCCCGGGACACAAATAGGGCAGCCCCAGCATTTT
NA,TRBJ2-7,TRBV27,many,CASSGWGGGEQYF,TGTGCCAGCAGTGGATGGGGAGGGGGCGAGCAGTACTTC
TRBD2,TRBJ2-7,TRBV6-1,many,CASRPTSGWSLEQYF,TGTGCCAGCAGACCGACTAGCGGGTGGTCCCTCGAGCAGTACTTC
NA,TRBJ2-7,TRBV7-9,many,CASSPKIRINYEQYF,TGTGCCAGCAGCCCTAAAATTCGGATAAACTACGAGCAGTACTTC
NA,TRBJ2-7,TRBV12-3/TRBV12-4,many,CASSFSTRAYEQYF,TGTGCCAGCAGTTTCAGTACTCGGGCCTACGAGCAGTACTTC
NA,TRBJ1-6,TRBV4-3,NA,CASSQVVEGGTYNSPLHF,TGCGCCAGCAGCCAAGTAGTTGAAGGCGGAACCTATAATTCACCCCTCCACTTT
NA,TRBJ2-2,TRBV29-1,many,CSVEKWNTGELFF,TGCAGCGTTGAAAAGTGGAACACCGGGGAGCTGTTTTTT
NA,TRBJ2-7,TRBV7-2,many,CASSSLKAWGEQYF,TGTGCCAGCAGCTCCCTAAAAGCCTGGGGCGAGCAGTACTTC
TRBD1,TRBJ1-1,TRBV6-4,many,CASSPGTGGSTEAFF,TGTGCCAGCAGTCCCGGGACAGGGGGTTCCACTGAAGCTTTCTTT
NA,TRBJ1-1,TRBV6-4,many,CASSDGRENTEAFF,TGTGCCAGCAGTGACGGCAGGGAGAACACTGAAGCTTTCTTT
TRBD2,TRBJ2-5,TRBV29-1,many,CSVVPRWTSGRGTQETQYF,TGCAGCGTTGTTCCACGATGGACTAGCGGGAGGGGAACTCAAGAGACCCAGTACTTC
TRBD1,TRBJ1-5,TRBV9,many,CASSVSGGQPQHF,TGTGCCAGCAGCGTCTCAGGGGGCCAGCCCCAGCATTTT
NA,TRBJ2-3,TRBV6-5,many,CASSYSDGGNTQYF,TGTGCCAGCAGTTACTCGGATGGGGGAAATACGCAGTATTTT
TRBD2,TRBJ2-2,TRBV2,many,CASSSTSGNVGELFF,TGTGCCAGCAGTTCGACTAGCGGGAACGTCGGGGAGCTGTTTTTT
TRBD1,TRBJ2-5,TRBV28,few,CTSSRWTGEGETQYF,TGTACCAGCAGCCGATGGACAGGGGAGGGAGAGACCCAGTACTTC